The clone carrying this T cell receptor (beta chain) was picked up a small number of times. This specimen belongs to a study of OX40 agonist ivuxolimab in advanced cancers. The CDR3 is made up of 14 amino acids. CDR1 is SEHNR, CDR2 FQNEAQ, per germline (reference sequence). V lost 7 bases and J lost 2; bases outside the gene matches: 6. Assay: immunoSEQ multiplex PCR; the TCRdb copy retains only in-frame clones and omits some. Of about 51,000 clones in the sample, about four fifths were seen once. The genes are TRBV7-9 and TRBJ2-5; 8 bases align to TRBD1. This receptor was obtained from an adult with an advanced solid tumor such as melanoma, head and neck, liver or kidney cancer. Sequencing used CD4+ or CD8+ T cells sorted from blood, obtained in a trial of the OX40 agonist ivuxolimab. The CDR3 coding sequence is TGTGCCAGCATCCCGGGACAGGTTCAAGAGACCCAGTACTTC. This sequence encodes CASIPGQVQETQYF.